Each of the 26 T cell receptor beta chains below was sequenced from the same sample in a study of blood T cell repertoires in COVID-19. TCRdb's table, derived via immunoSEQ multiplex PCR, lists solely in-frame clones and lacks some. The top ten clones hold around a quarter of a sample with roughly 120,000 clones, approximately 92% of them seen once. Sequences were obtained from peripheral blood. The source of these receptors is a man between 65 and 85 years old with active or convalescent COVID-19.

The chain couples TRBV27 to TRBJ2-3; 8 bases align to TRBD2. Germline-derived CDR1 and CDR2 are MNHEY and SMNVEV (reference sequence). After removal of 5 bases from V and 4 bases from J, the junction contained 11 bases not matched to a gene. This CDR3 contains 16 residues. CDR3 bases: TGTGCCAGCAGTCCGCTCGGGGGGGCGAAAGCAGATACGCAGTATTTT. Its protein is CASSPLGGAKADTQYF.

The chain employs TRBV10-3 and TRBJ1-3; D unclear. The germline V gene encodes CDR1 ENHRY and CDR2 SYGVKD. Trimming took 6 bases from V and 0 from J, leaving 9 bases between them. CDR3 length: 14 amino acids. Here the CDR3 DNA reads TGTGCCATCAGGGAGGAGATCTCTGGAAACACCATATATTTT. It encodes CAIREEISGNTIYF.

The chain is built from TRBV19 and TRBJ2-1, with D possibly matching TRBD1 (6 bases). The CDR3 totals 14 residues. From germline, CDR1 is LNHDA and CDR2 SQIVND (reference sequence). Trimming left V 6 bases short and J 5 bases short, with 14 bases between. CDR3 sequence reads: CASRLDSTDNEQFF. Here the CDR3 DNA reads TGTGCCAGTAGATTGGACAGTACGGACAATGAGCAGTTCTTC.

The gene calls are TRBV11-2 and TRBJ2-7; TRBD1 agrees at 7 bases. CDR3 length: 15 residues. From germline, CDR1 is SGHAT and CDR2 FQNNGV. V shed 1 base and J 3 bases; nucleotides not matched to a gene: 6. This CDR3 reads CASSLAGGMFYEQYF. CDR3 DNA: TGTGCCAGCAGCTTAGCAGGGGGTATGTTCTACGAGCAGTACTTC.

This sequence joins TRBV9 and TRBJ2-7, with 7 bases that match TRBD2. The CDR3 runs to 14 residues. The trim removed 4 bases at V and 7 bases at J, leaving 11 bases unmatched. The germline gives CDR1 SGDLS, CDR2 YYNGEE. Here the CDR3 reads CASSPRTSLGEQYF. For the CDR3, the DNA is TGTGCCAGCAGCCCACGGACTAGTCTCGGAGAGCAGTACTTC.

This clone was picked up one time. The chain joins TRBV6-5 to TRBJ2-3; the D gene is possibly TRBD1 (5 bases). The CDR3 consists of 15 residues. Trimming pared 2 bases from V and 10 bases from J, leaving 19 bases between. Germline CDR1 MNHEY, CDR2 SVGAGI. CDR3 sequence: CASSYTSGAGIAQYF. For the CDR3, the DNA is TGTGCCAGCAGTTACACTTCTGGGGCTGGCATTGCGCAGTATTTT.

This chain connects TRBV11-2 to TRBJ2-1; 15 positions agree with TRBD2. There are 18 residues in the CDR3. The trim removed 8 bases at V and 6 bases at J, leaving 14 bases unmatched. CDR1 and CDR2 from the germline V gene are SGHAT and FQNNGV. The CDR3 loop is CASPLGLAGGIGGNEQFF. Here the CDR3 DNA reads TGTGCCAGCCCACTCGGACTAGCGGGGGGGATCGGTGGCAATGAGCAGTTCTTC.

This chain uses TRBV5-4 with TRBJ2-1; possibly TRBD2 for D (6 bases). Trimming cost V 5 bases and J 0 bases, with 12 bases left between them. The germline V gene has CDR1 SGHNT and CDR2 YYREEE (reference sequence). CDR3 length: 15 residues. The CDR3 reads CASRFSGGSYNEQFF. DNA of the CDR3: TGTGCCAGCAGGTTTAGCGGAGGCTCCTACAATGAGCAGTTCTTC. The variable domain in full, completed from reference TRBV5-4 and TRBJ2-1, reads ETGVTQSPTHLIKTRGQQVTLRCSSQSGHNTVSWYQQALGQGPQFIFQYYREEENGRGNFPPRFSGLQFPNYSSELNVNALELDDSALYLCASRFSGGSYNEQFFGPGTRLTVL.

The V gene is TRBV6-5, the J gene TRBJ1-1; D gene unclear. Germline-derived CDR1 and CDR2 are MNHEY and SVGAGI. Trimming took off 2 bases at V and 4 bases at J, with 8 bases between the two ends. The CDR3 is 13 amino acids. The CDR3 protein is CASSYTEFTEAFF. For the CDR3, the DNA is TGTGCCAGCAGTTACACAGAATTCACTGAAGCTTTCTTT.

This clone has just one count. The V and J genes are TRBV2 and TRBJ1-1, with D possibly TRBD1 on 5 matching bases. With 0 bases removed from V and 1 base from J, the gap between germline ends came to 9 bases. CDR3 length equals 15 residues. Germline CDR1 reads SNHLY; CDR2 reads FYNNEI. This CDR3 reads CASSEAQGWNTEAFF. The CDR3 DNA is TGTGCCAGCAGTGAAGCTCAGGGATGGAACACTGAAGCTTTCTTT.

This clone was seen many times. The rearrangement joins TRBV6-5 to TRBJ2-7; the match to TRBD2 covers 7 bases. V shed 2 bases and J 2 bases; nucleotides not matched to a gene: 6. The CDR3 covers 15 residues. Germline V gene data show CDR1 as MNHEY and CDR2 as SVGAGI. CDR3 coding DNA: TGTGCCAGCAGTTACCTAGCGGACGCCGCCTACGAGCAGTACTTC. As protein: CASSYLADAAYEQYF.

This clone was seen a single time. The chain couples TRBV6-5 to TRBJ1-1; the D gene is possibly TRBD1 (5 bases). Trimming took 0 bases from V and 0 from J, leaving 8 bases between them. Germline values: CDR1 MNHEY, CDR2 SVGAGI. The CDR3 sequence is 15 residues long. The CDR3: CASSYSGGVNTEAFF. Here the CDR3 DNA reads TGTGCCAGCAGTTACTCTGGGGGGGTGAACACTGAAGCTTTCTTT.

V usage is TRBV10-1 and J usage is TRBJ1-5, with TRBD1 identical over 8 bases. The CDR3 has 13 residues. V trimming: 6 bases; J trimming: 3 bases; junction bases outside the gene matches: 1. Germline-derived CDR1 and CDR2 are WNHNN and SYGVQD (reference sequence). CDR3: CASSQGANQPQHF. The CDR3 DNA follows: TGCGCCAGCAGCCAGGGGGCCAATCAGCCCCAGCATTTT.

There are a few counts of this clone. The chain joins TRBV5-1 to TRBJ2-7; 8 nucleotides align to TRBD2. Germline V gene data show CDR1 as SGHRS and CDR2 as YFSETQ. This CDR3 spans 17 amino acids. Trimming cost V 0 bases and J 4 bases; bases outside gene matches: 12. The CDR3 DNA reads TGCGCCAGCAGCTTGGTTCTCACCAAAGCGGGAGTTTACGAGCAGTACTTC. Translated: CASSLVLTKAGVYEQYF.

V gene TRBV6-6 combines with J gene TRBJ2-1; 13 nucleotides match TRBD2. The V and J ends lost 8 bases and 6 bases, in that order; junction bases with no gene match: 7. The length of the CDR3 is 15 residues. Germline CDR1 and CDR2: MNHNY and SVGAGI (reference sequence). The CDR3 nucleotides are TGTGCCAGCTCACGAGGACTAGCGGGAGTCAATGAGCAGTTCTTC. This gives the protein CASSRGLAGVNEQFF.

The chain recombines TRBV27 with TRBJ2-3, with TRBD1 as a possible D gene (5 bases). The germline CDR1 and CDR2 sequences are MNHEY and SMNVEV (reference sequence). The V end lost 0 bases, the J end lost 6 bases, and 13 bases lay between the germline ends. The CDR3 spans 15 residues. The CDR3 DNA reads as TGTGCCAGCAGTTTATCTCCAGGTTCAGGGGATACGCAGTATTTT. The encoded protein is CASSLSPGSGDTQYF.

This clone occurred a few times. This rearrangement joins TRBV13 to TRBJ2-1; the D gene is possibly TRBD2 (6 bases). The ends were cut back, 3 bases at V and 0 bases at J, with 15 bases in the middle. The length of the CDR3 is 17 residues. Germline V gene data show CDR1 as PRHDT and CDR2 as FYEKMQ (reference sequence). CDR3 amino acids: CASSFLLAPSSYNEQFF. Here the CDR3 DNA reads TGTGCCAGCAGCTTCCTTCTAGCGCCAAGCTCCTACAATGAGCAGTTCTTC.

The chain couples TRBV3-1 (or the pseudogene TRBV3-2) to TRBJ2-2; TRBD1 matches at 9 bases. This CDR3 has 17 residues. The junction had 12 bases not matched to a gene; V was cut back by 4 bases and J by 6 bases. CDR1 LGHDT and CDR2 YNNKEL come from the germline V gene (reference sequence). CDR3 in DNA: TGTGCCAGCAGCCGGCGTACAGGGGGCGGTAATTCCGGGGAGCTGTTTTTT. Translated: CASSRRTGGGNSGELFF.

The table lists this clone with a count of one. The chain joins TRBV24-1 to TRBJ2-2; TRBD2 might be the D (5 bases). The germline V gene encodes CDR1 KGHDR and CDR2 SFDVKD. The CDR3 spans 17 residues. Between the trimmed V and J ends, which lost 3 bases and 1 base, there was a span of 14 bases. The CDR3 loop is CATSDDVGRGNTGELFF. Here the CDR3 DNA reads TGTGCCACCAGTGATGATGTAGGGAGAGGGAACACCGGGGAGCTGTTTTTT.

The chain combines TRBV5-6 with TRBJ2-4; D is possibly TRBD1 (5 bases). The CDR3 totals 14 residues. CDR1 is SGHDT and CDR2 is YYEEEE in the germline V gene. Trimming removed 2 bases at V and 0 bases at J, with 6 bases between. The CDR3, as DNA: TGTGCCAGCAGCTTAGGGGCAGCCAAAAACATTCAGTACTTC. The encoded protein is CASSLGAAKNIQYF.

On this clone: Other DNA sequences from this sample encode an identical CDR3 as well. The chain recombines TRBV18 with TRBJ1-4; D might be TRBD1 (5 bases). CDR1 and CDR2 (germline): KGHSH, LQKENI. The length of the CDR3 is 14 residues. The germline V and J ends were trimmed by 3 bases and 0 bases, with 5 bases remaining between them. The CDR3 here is CASSPTATNEKLFF. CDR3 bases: TGTGCCAGCTCACCGACAGCAACTAATGAAAAACTGTTTTTT. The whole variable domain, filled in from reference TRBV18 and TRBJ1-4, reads NAGVMQNPRHLVRRRGQEARLRCSPMKGHSHVYWYRQLPEEGLKFMVYLQKENIIDESGMPKERFSAEFPKEGPSILRIQQVVRGDSAAYFCASSPTATNEKLFFGSGTQLSVL.

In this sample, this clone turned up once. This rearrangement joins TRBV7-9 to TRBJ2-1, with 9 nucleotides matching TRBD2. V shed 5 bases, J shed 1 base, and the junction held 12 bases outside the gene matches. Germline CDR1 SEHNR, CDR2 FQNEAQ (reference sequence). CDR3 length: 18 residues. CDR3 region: CASSEGAGGYGSYNEQFF. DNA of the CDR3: TGTGCCAGCAGCGAGGGAGCGGGAGGATATGGATCCTACAATGAGCAGTTCTTC.

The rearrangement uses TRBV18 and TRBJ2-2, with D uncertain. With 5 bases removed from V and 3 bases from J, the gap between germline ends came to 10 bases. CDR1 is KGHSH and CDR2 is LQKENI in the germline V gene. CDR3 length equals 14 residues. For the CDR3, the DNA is TGTGCCAGCTCATCTCAGGTTGACACCGGGGAGCTGTTTTTT. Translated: CASSSQVDTGELFF.

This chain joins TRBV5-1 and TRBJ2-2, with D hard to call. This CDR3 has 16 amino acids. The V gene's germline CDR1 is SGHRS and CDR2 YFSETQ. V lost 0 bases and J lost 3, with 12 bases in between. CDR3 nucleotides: TGCGCCAGCAGCTTGGTGGCCAAAATCGACACCGGGGAGCTGTTTTTT. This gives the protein CASSLVAKIDTGELFF.

The CDR3 DNA follows: TGTGCCACAGCGGGAGTCTTGCGCCATGAGCAGTTCTTC. It specifies CATAGVLRHEQFF. The chain joins TRBV6-5 to TRBJ2-1; 8 bases match TRBD2. Unmatched junction bases numbered 10, after V lost 10 bases and J lost 8 bases. From germline, CDR1 is MNHEY and CDR2 SVGAGI. CDR3 length: 13 residues.

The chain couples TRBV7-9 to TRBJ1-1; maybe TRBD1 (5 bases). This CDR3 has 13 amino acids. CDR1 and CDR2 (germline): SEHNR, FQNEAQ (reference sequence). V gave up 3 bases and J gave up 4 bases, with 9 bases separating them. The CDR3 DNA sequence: TGTGCCAGCAGCTTGCAGGGCGGCACTGAAGCTTTCTTT. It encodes CASSLQGGTEAFF.